These 27 T cell receptor beta chains share one sample of origin, sequenced in a study of shared clonotypes between healthy human individuals. Naive CD8 populations comprised CD45RO-negative cells positively selected for CCR7, excluding terminally differentiated effector memory CD45RA+ cells. Here immunoSEQ multiplex PCR was the method, and the copy in TCRdb shows in-frame clones only, minus some. The repertoire holds hundreds of thousands of clones, with around 93% as singletons. The specimen was naive CD8+ T cells sorted from blood. The receptors here all came from a man aged 30 to 39 in good health.

The gene calls are TRBV27 and TRBJ2-7; D might be TRBD1 (5 bases). Germline-derived CDR1 and CDR2 are MNHEY and SMNVEV (reference sequence). The CDR3 has 14 residues. V was shortened by 1 base and J by 3 bases, with 10 bases between the two germline ends. CDR3 sequence: CASSLFRDSYEQYF. CDR3 nucleotides: TGTGCCAGCAGTTTATTCAGAGACAGCTACGAGCAGTACTTC.

The table lists this clone with a count of one. The chain couples TRBV6-1 to TRBJ1-4; D might be TRBD1 (5 bases). Per the germline V gene, CDR1 is MNHNS and CDR2 is SASEGT. Trimming left V 3 bases short and J 10 bases short, with 15 bases between. This CDR3 has 14 residues. Here the CDR3 reads CASSDDSWVGKLFF. In DNA form, the CDR3 reads TGTGCCAGCAGTGACGACAGTTGGGTCGGAAAACTGTTTTTT.

About this clone itself: The same CDR3 arises from other DNA sequences in this sample as well. This sequence joins TRBV27 and TRBJ2-1; 10 bases are shared with TRBD2. Germline assignment: CDR1 MNHEY and CDR2 SMNVEV (reference sequence). The length of the CDR3 is 14 residues. The trim removed 7 bases at V and 0 bases at J, leaving 0 bases unmatched. DNA of the CDR3: TGTGCCAGCACTAGCGGGAGCTCCTACAATGAGCAGTTCTTC. This gives the protein CASTSGSSYNEQFF.

The rearrangement links TRBV10-3 to TRBJ1-2, with TRBD1 matching 7 bases. This CDR3 is 18 amino acids long. Trimming cost V 3 bases and J 0 bases; bases outside gene matches: 13. Germline-derived CDR1 and CDR2 are ENHRY and SYGVKD. The CDR3 DNA sequence: TGTGCCATCAGTGACAAACCGGGACAGCGCTATACTAACTATGGCTACACCTTC. This sequence encodes CAISDKPGQRYTNYGYTF.

The chain recombines TRBV11-2 with TRBJ2-7; D could derive from TRBD1 or TRBD2 (6 bases each). Germline V gives CDR1 SGHAT, CDR2 FQNNGV. This CDR3 is built from 15 residues. The germline V and J ends were trimmed by 5 bases and 2 bases, with 16 bases remaining between them. CDR3 region: CASSLEGGMAYEQYF. CDR3 nucleotides: TGTGCCAGCAGCCTCGAGGGGGGAATGGCCTACGAGCAGTACTTC. The full variable domain, in which reference TRBV11-2 and TRBJ2-7 provide the parts outside the CDR3, is EAGVAQSPRYKIIEKRQSVAFWCNPISGHATLYWYQQILGQGPKLLIQFQNNGVVDDSQLPKDRFSAERLKGVDSTLKIQPAKLEDSAVYLCASSLEGGMAYEQYFGPGTRLTVT.

The V and J genes are TRBV5-1 and TRBJ1-1; maybe TRBD1 (5 bases). The CDR3 extends over 12 amino acids. Germline V lookup: CDR1 SGHRS, CDR2 YFSETQ. V lost 1 base and J 10 bases, leaving 11 bases between the germline ends. In DNA, the CDR3 is TGCGCCAGCAGCTTGAACTGGGACGGAGCTTTCTTT. Protein: CASSLNWDGAFF.

This chain joins TRBV27 and TRBJ2-5; tentative D call: TRBD2 (5 bases). Per the germline V gene, CDR1 is MNHEY and CDR2 is SMNVEV (reference sequence). The CDR3 spans 17 residues. Trimming removed 5 bases from V and 4 bases from J, with 23 bases in between. The CDR3 protein is CASSPPGSSYPSETQYF. The CDR3 region has the DNA TGTGCCAGCAGTCCTCCGGGTTCTAGCTACCCTTCAGAGACCCAGTACTTC.

This chain links TRBV27 with TRBJ2-7; TRBD2 aligns across 13 bases. This CDR3 has 15 amino acids. V dropped 7 bases and J dropped 6; count of bases not matched to a gene: 9. CDR1 MNHEY and CDR2 SMNVEV come from the germline V gene (reference sequence). CDR3 amino acids: CASKILAGGPGEQYF. CDR3 nucleotides: TGTGCCAGCAAGATACTAGCGGGAGGGCCTGGCGAGCAGTACTTC.

The chain recombines TRBV11-2 with TRBJ2-7; 12 bases align to TRBD2. CDR3 length equals 15 residues. The J segment lost 2 bases and the V segment lost 6 bases, leaving 5 bases of the junction unmatched. CDR1 is SGHAT and CDR2 is FQNNGV in the germline V gene. The CDR3 is CASRQTSGRAYEQYF. CDR3 nucleotide sequence: TGTGCCAGCAGACAGACTAGCGGGAGAGCCTACGAGCAGTACTTC.

The chain employs TRBV5-1 and TRBJ2-1; no definite D call. Germline assignment: CDR1 SGHRS and CDR2 YFSETQ. The CDR3 runs 11 residues. Trimming took off 2 bases at V and 10 bases at J, with 7 bases between the two ends. Written as DNA, the CDR3 is TGCGCCAGCAGCTTTACGAGGGAGCAGTTCTTC. As protein: CASSFTREQFF.

The V call is TRBV27, the J call TRBJ2-3; the D is unclear. This CDR3 region has 13 residues. The ends were cut back, 6 bases at V and 0 bases at J, with 7 bases in the middle. Germline V gives CDR1 MNHEY, CDR2 SMNVEV (reference sequence). The CDR3 sequence: CASRRASTDTQYF. In nucleotides, the CDR3 is TGTGCCAGCAGGCGTGCTAGCACAGATACGCAGTATTTT.

This chain uses TRBV27 with TRBJ2-1; 16 bases map to TRBD2. CDR3 length: 20 residues. V shed 2 bases, J shed 2 bases, and the junction held 9 bases outside the gene matches. Germline values: CDR1 MNHEY, CDR2 SMNVEV (reference sequence). For the CDR3, the DNA is TGTGCCAGCAGTTTAACCCCGGGACTAGCGGGAGGGCCTACCTACAATGAGCAGTTCTTC. This codes for CASSLTPGLAGGPTYNEQFF.

The chain is built from TRBV7-9 and TRBJ2-7; 9 nucleotides agree with TRBD1. CDR1 SEHNR and CDR2 FQNEAQ come from the germline V gene (reference sequence). The CDR3 has 12 amino acids. The J segment lost 4 bases and the V segment lost 6 bases, leaving 1 base of the junction unmatched. CDR3 protein: CASRGQGYEQYF. CDR3 nucleotides: TGTGCCAGCAGAGGACAGGGGTACGAGCAGTACTTC.

As to this clone: A much larger clone lies one base from this, so it may be a read error. The chain recombines TRBV9 with TRBJ2-7; maybe TRBD1 (6 bases). The CDR3 contains 11 residues. The germline V and J ends were trimmed by 7 bases and 2 bases, with 7 bases remaining between them. The germline V gene has CDR1 SGDLS and CDR2 YYNGEE. CDR3 amino acids: CASGDTYEQYF. CDR3 DNA sequence: TGTGCCAGCGGGGACACCTACGAGCAGTACTTC.

CDR3 sequence (DNA): TGTGCCAGCAGCTTAGTGGGGACTCCGAAAGTAGAGACCCAGTACTTC. It translates to CASSLVGTPKVETQYF. The chain uses TRBV7-2 and TRBJ2-5, with TRBD2 as a possible D gene (6 bases). The CDR3 consists of 16 residues. Germline CDR1 SGHTA, CDR2 FQGNSA. The V end lost 1 base, the J end lost 4 bases, and 16 bases lay between the germline ends.

The V and J genes are TRBV4-1 and TRBJ1-5; TRBD1 agrees at 11 bases. The germline CDR1 and CDR2 sequences are MGHRA and YSYEKL. The J segment lost 3 bases and the V segment lost 0 bases, leaving 4 bases of the junction unmatched. The CDR3 has 17 amino acids. The DNA of the CDR3 is TGCGCCAGCAGCCAAGAAAGGACAGGGGGCATCAATCAGCCCCAGCATTTT. Its translation is CASSQERTGGINQPQHF.

The chain has TRBV7-6 and TRBJ2-1; tentatively, D is TRBD2 (5 bases). V shed 0 bases and J shed 0 bases, with 12 bases lying between them. The V gene's germline CDR1 is SGHVS and CDR2 FNYEAQ. CDR3 size: 17 residues. CDR3 DNA: TGTGCCAGCAGCTTAGCCCCCGGGGATAGCTCCTACAATGAGCAGTTCTTC. Encoded protein: CASSLAPGDSSYNEQFF.

In its sample, this clone was seen once. This chain joins TRBV5-8 and TRBJ1-5; D uncertain. This CDR3 spans 17 amino acids. V was cut by 0 bases and J by 4 bases, with 17 bases left in between. Germline loops: CDR1 SGHTS, CDR2 YDEGEE. The CDR3 here is CASSLGIGHQLNQPQHF. The CDR3 region has the DNA TGTGCCAGCAGCTTGGGTATCGGGCACCAATTAAATCAGCCCCAGCATTTT.

The chain carries TRBV28 and TRBJ2-3; D is unclear. The CDR3 loop spans 16 amino acids. The V end was cut by 3 bases, the J end by 1 base, with 14 bases between. Germline loops: CDR1 MDHEN, CDR2 SYDVKM. The CDR3 region has the DNA TGTGCCAGCAGTTTCTTACGAACAGCAGGCACAGATACGCAGTATTTT. This translates into CASSFLRTAGTDTQYF.

V and J are TRBV27 and TRBJ2-1, with 11 bases identical to TRBD2. The J segment lost 8 bases and the V segment lost 0 bases, leaving 12 bases of the junction unmatched. The CDR3 totals 18 residues. Germline V CDR1 and CDR2: MNHEY, SMNVEV (reference sequence). The chain's CDR3 is CASSLSVLAGGGTHEQFF. The CDR3 DNA is TGTGCCAGCAGTTTATCCGTCCTAGCGGGAGGTGGGACGCATGAGCAGTTCTTC.

V and J are TRBV7-9 and TRBJ2-7, with 7 positions matching TRBD1. V lost 5 bases to trimming and J lost 2 bases; unmatched junction nucleotides: 9. This CDR3 region has 15 residues. Germline values: CDR1 SEHNR, CDR2 FQNEAQ (reference sequence). This CDR3 is CASSTPGQSPYEQYF. CDR3 bases: TGTGCCAGCAGCACTCCGGGACAGAGTCCCTACGAGCAGTACTTC.

CDR3: CASSSGLGGEAFF. CDR3 in DNA: TGTGCCAGCAGCTCTGGGCTCGGGGGAGAAGCTTTCTTT. The V gene is TRBV7-9, the J gene TRBJ1-1; possibly TRBD1 for D (5 bases). The V gene lost 4 bases and the J gene lost 8 bases, with 14 bases spanning the gap. The CDR3 sequence is 13 residues long. Per germline, CDR1 SEHNR and CDR2 FQNEAQ (reference sequence).

The chain links TRBV29-1 to TRBJ2-2; weak D call: TRBD2 (6 bases). Germline CDR1 reads SQVTM; CDR2 reads ANQGSEA. The length of the CDR3 is 13 residues. V was pared by 4 bases and J by 0 bases, with 6 bases between. The DNA of the CDR3 is TGCAGCGTTGGGGACTCGAACACCGGGGAGCTGTTTTTT. Translated, it gives CSVGDSNTGELFF.

V and J are TRBV27 and TRBJ2-5; 8 nucleotides match TRBD2. Germline values: CDR1 MNHEY, CDR2 SMNVEV (reference sequence). The CDR3 covers 15 residues. J gave up 4 bases and V 8 bases, and 12 bases lay outside the gene matches. The CDR3 sequence is CASSDNPGGVETQYF. The CDR3 DNA reads as TGTGCCAGCTCCGACAACCCGGGGGGGGTAGAGACCCAGTACTTC.

V gene TRBV9 combines with J gene TRBJ2-5, with TRBD1 identical over 7 bases. Germline CDR1 is SGDLS and CDR2 is YYNGEE. This CDR3 contains 15 residues. J gave up 1 base and V 0 bases, and 3 bases lay outside the gene matches. The CDR3 bases are TGTGCCAGCAGCGTAGGACAGGGTTCCCAAGAGACCCAGTACTTC. It is translated as CASSVGQGSQETQYF.

The rearrangement uses TRBV6-1 and TRBJ2-3; TRBD2 matches 12 bases. Germline CDR1 and CDR2: MNHNS and SASEGT. CDR3 size: 14 residues. J lost 2 bases, V lost 7 bases, and 1 base had no gene match. The CDR3 coding sequence is TGTGCCAGCACTAGCGGGAGGGCCACAGATACGCAGTATTTT. Translated: CASTSGRATDTQYF.

The chain has TRBV11-2 and TRBJ2-1, with 12 positions matching TRBD2. Germline V gene data show CDR1 as SGHAT and CDR2 as FQNNGV. V shed 0 bases, J shed 8 bases, and the junction held 8 bases outside the gene matches. The CDR3 extends over 17 amino acids. The chain's CDR3 is CASSLDRLAGASDEQFF. For the CDR3, the DNA is TGTGCCAGCAGCTTAGATCGACTAGCGGGAGCGAGTGATGAGCAGTTCTTC.